The 19 T cell receptor beta chains reported below all come from one sample, sequenced in a study of T cell responses to AZD1222 COVID-19 vaccine. Sequenced by immunoSEQ multiplex PCR; TCRdb stores in-frame clones only, minus some. The table has about 190,000 clones, almost 95% seen once; the top ten hold roughly 8.4%. The sample here was peripheral blood, taken on day 0 of AZD1222 vaccination. All receptors come from an adult in good health.

This chain links TRBV27 with TRBJ2-3, with 14 bases fitting TRBD2. Trimming at V came to 5 bases and at J to 0 bases, leaving 4 bases not matched to a gene. The length of the CDR3 is 17 residues. Germline V gene sequence: CDR1 MNHEY, CDR2 SMNVEV (reference sequence). The CDR3 DNA follows: TGTGCCAGCAGTGCGGGACTAGCGGGAGCTAGCACAGATACGCAGTATTTT. Translating it yields CASSAGLAGASTDTQYF.

This chain connects TRBV29-1 to TRBJ2-1; TRBD1 agrees at 8 bases. The germline V gene has CDR1 SQVTM and CDR2 ANQGSEA. CDR3 length: 12 residues. Trimming removed 7 bases from V and 12 bases from J; junction bases left unmatched: 11. CDR3 bases: TGCAGCGCGAGTGGACAGGGCTGGTCGCAGTTCTTC. Translation gives CSASGQGWSQFF.

The chain carries TRBV27 and TRBJ1-2; D is ambiguous. This CDR3 is built from 14 residues. Trimming took off 4 bases at V and 9 bases at J, with 18 bases between the two ends. Germline V gene data show CDR1 as MNHEY and CDR2 as SMNVEV (reference sequence). The CDR3 bases are TGTGCCAGCAGTTCGGACGGATCTGCTAGGAGCTACACCTTC. Residues: CASSSDGSARSYTF.

The rearrangement links TRBV4-2 to TRBJ1-1; D is possibly TRBD1 (5 bases). Trimming removed 7 bases from V and 1 base from J, with 16 bases in between. Germline V gene data show CDR1 as LGHNA and CDR2 as YNFKEQ. CDR3 length equals 15 residues. The CDR3 DNA reads as TGTGCCAGCATGGTCACAGGAATGGGGAACACTGAAGCTTTCTTT. Translated: CASMVTGMGNTEAFF.

The chain is built from TRBV5-1 and TRBJ2-7; no reliable D call. CDR3 length: 12 amino acids. V lost 0 bases, J lost 3 bases, and 4 bases lay in between. Germline CDR1 SGHRS, CDR2 YFSETQ. As DNA, the CDR3 is TGCGCCAGCAGCTTGGACGGCTACGAGCAGTACTTC. Translating it yields CASSLDGYEQYF. The whole variable domain, remainder taken from reference TRBV5-1 and TRBJ2-7, is KAGVTQTPRYLIKTRGQQVTLSCSPISGHRSVSWYQQTPGQGLQFLFEYFSETQRNKGNFPGRFSGRQFSNSRSEMNVSTLELGDSALYLCASSLDGYEQYFGPGTRLTVT.

The genes are TRBV5-6 and TRBJ1-5; weak D call: TRBD1 (5 bases). This CDR3 spans 14 amino acids. The germline V gene has CDR1 SGHDT and CDR2 YYEEEE. V was pared by 3 bases and J by 9 bases, with 16 bases between. CDR3 DNA: TGTGCCAGCAGCTCGGGACCGCGGGTAAGGCCCCAGCATTTT. Encoded protein: CASSSGPRVRPQHF.

J is TRBJ2-5 and V is TRBV27; TRBD1 agrees at 11 bases. Germline CDR1 is MNHEY and CDR2 is SMNVEV (reference sequence). This CDR3 region has 16 residues. The trim removed 6 bases at V and 5 bases at J, leaving 11 bases unmatched. DNA of the CDR3: TGTGCCAGCAGCTCCCCCGCAGGGACAGGGGGTGAGACCCAGTACTTC. Translation: CASSSPAGTGGETQYF.

The J gene is TRBJ2-1, the V gene TRBV2; either TRBD1 or TRBD2 may fit D (5 bases each). The CDR3 runs to 19 residues. Germline loops: CDR1 SNHLY, CDR2 FYNNEI. The ends were cut back, 6 bases at V and 10 bases at J, with 34 bases in the middle. The CDR3 bases are TGTGCCAGCAGGAGGGGTATTTCAGGGCCACCATCCTTATGGGGGGAGCAGTTCTTC. Protein sequence: CASRRGISGPPSLWGEQFF.

The CDR3 here is CASSFSSDTQYF. The DNA of the CDR3 is TGTGCCAGCAGCTTTTCTTCGGATACGCAGTATTTT. The rearrangement joins TRBV7-2 to TRBJ2-3; D is uncertain. This CDR3 region has 12 residues. V shed 3 bases and J shed 6 bases, with 7 bases lying between them. The germline CDR1 and CDR2 sequences are SGHTA and FQGNSA.

The V gene is TRBV28, the J gene TRBJ1-3; 8 bases align to TRBD1. V shed 10 bases, J shed 1 base, and the junction held 9 bases outside the gene matches. This CDR3 has 15 amino acids. Germline V gives CDR1 MDHEN, CDR2 SYDVKM. In DNA form, the CDR3 reads TGTGCCACCCACGGACAGGGTGAATCTGGAAACACCATATATTTT. It is translated as CATHGQGESGNTIYF.

The CDR3 here is CASSLDGATDTQYF. The CDR3 nucleotides are TGTGCCAGCAGCTTAGACGGGGCCACAGATACGCAGTATTTT. The J gene is TRBJ2-3, the V gene TRBV7-3, with D possibly being TRBD1 or TRBD2 (5 bases each). The CDR3 loop spans 14 amino acids. V was shortened by 2 bases and J by 2 bases, with 8 bases between the two germline ends. Per germline, CDR1 SGHTA and CDR2 FQGTGA.

The CDR3 bases are TGTGCCAGCAGCTTGGTTGGTCAGGGTGCCAATGAGCAGTTCTTC. Amino acids: CASSLVGQGANEQFF. The chain joins TRBV5-6 to TRBJ2-1; a weak D match, TRBD1 (5 bases). The CDR3 spans 15 residues. The germline V and J ends were trimmed by 0 bases and 6 bases, with 13 bases remaining between them. Germline V CDR1 and CDR2: SGHDT, YYEEEE.

The rearrangement joins TRBV6-5 to TRBJ2-7; possibly TRBD2 for D (5 bases). The CDR3 is made up of 13 amino acids. Germline V gives CDR1 MNHEY, CDR2 SVGAGI. V dropped 2 bases and J dropped 2 bases, with 7 bases sitting between them. DNA for the CDR3: TGTGCCAGCAGTTACGACGGGACCTACGAGCAGTACTTC. It codes for CASSYDGTYEQYF.

About this clone: At one end the junction does not follow the germline gene, possibly because of a read error. J is TRBJ2-5 and V is TRBV2, with TRBD2 matching over 11 bases. The CDR3 is 11 amino acids. The V gene's germline CDR1 is SNHLY and CDR2 FYNNEI. CDR3 sequence: CGSGREETQYF. Here the CDR3 DNA reads TGCGGTAGCGGGAGGGAAGAGACCCAGTACTTC.

The rearrangement links TRBV5-4 to TRBJ1-1; TRBD1 might be the D (5 bases). Trimming shortened V by 7 bases and J by 1 base, and 11 bases separated the two germline ends. Germline V gives CDR1 SGHNT, CDR2 YYREEE (reference sequence). This CDR3 contains 13 residues. DNA for the CDR3: TGTGCCAGCTGGGGACGGACGAACACTGAAGCTTTCTTT. Translated, it gives CASWGRTNTEAFF.

The chain is built from TRBV5-1 and TRBJ1-6; D gene uncertain. Germline V lookup: CDR1 SGHRS, CDR2 YFSETQ. The CDR3 is made up of 17 amino acids. With 0 bases removed from V and 7 bases from J, the gap between germline ends came to 17 bases. CDR3 nucleotides: TGCGCCAGCAGCTTGGCCATGGAGGCCCATGGGAATTCACCCCTCCACTTT. Amino acids: CASSLAMEAHGNSPLHF. Drawing the rest from reference TRBV5-1 and TRBJ1-6, the complete variable domain is KAGVTQTPRYLIKTRGQQVTLSCSPISGHRSVSWYQQTPGQGLQFLFEYFSETQRNKGNFPGRFSGRQFSNSRSEMNVSTLELGDSALYLCASSLAMEAHGNSPLHFGNGTRLTVT.

The rearrangement joins TRBV15 to TRBJ1-4; a possible D gene is TRBD1 (5 bases). The germline V and J ends were trimmed by 1 base and 8 bases, with 17 bases remaining between them. From germline, CDR1 is LNHNV and CDR2 YYDKDF (reference sequence). The CDR3 is 16 amino acids. The DNA for the CDR3 is TGTGCCACCAGCAGAGTGGGGCGGGGGAGCGACGAAAAACTGTTTTTT. Amino acid sequence: CATSRVGRGSDEKLFF.

In DNA, the CDR3 is TGTGCCAGCACCACAAGGGCTGTGGAAAAAGACACTGAAGCTTTCTTT. Translating gives CASTTRAVEKDTEAFF. The rearrangement links TRBV4-2 to TRBJ1-1, with D uncertain. Trimming took 7 bases from V and 3 from J, leaving 21 bases between them. Germline CDR1 reads LGHNA; CDR2 reads YNFKEQ. This CDR3 contains 16 residues.

The CDR3: CASSGKRDTEAFF. The CDR3 region has the DNA TGTGCCAGTTCCGGCAAAAGGGACACTGAAGCTTTCTTT. This sequence joins TRBV19 and TRBJ1-1, with D uncertain. Trimming cost V 8 bases and J 3 bases, with 13 bases left between them. This CDR3 has 13 residues. Germline CDR1 reads LNHDA; CDR2 reads SQIVND (reference sequence).